This T cell receptor (beta chain) stems from a study of blood T cell repertoires in COVID-19. Measured with immunoSEQ multiplex PCR; TCRdb has only the in-frame clones, and not every one. The sample holds 150,000 to 200,000 clones; roughly 88% are singletons and the top ten take 13%. CDR1 and CDR2 (germline): MGHRA, YSYEKL. V was clipped by 0 bases and J by 0 bases, with 6 bases between them. This CDR3 is built from 15 residues. Researchers sorted participants into cohorts using their self-reported clinical history. The V gene is TRBV4-1, the J gene TRBJ1-3; D gene uncertain. Sequencing input: PBMCs or T cells enriched from blood (not recorded which). The clonotype was recovered from an older woman who had recovered from COVID-19. The CDR3: CASSQDLPSGNTIYF. CDR3 DNA sequence: TGCGCCAGCAGCCAAGATCTTCCCTCTGGAAACACCATATATTTT.